Listed below are T cell receptor beta chains from one sample, sequenced in a study of response to subunit inactivated influenza vaccine. TCRdb used MiXCR to reprocess the RT-PCR reads, holding one entry per CDR3 protein. The data hold some 540,000 distinct CDR3 sequences, with under 30% observed a single time. These sequences were also reported in another study, on T cells expressing NK-cell markers.

The sequences come from CD4+ T cells sorted from PBMCs, collected 11 to 12 days after vaccination. These receptors all stem from a man aged 50 to 60 who received an inactivated influenza vaccine. Both conserved end residues are part of each CDR3. Each record gives: J gene, V gene, clone size, CDR3 protein. A clone size is listed for some rows: how often the clone was seen (once, few, many), or a class if it is expanded.

>TRBJ1-2|TRBV5-1|few
CASSPEGQSGGYTF
>TRBJ2-3|TRBV6-1|few
CASRPRSGGRPDTQYF
>TRBJ1-2|TRBV7-2|few
CASSPPRGLGNYGYTF
>TRBJ2-7|TRBV3-1|few
CASSQAQGWYEQYF
>TRBJ2-3|TRBV25-1|few
CASSELGTPRSTDTQYF
>TRBJ2-5|TRBV20-1|-
CSAPSHRYQETQYF
>TRBJ2-2|TRBV2|many
CASKDWNTGELFF
>TRBJ2-7|TRBV7-9|few
CASSLGVEGEQYF
>TRBJ1-6|TRBV10-3|few
CAISEQGANNSPLHF
>TRBJ2-1|TRBV7-2|-
CASSLGFGLDYNEQFF